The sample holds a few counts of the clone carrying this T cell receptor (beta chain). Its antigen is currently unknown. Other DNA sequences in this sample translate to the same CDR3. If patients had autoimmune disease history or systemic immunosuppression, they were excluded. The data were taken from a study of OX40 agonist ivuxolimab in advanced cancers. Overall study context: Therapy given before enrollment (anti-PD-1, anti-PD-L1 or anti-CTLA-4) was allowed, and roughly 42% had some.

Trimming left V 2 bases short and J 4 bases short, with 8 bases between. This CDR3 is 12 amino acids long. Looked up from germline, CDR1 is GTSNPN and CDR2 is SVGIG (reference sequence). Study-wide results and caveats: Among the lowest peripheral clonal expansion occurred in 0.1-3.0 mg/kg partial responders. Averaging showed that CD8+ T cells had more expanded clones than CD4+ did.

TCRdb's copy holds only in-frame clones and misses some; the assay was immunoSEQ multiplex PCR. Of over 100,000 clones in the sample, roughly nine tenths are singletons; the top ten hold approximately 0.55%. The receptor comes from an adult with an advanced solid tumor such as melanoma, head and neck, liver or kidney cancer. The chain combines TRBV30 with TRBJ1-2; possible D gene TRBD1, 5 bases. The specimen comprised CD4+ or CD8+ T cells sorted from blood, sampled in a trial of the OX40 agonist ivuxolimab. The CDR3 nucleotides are TGTGCCTGGAGTCGGGGGGGCTATGGCTACACCTTC. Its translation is CAWSRGGYGYTF.